These 18 T cell receptor beta chains share one sample of origin, sequenced in a study of cytomegalovirus exposure and HLA in healthy donors. Use of 60 Vbeta and 13 Jbeta primers characterized the PCR. Sequencing was performed with immunoSEQ multiplex PCR; in TCRdb, only in-frame clones are kept and a portion is missing. The table has 100,000 to 150,000 clones, approximately 87% seen once. The sequenced sample consisted of PBMCs. The receptors were sampled from a man between 35 and 55 years old in good health and CMV-seronegative.

V is TRBV9 and J is TRBJ2-4; 11 bases align to TRBD1. V lost 5 bases, J lost 8 bases, and 6 bases stayed unmatched. CDR1 and CDR2 (germline): SGDLS, YYNGEE. The CDR3 covers 14 residues. The CDR3 nucleotides are TGTGCCAGCAGTTCTGGACAGGGGGCGTACATTCAGTACTTC. Translation: CASSSGQGAYIQYF.

The rearrangement uses TRBV6-6 and TRBJ1-5; D gene ambiguous. V was pared by 5 bases and J by 2 bases, with 10 bases between. Germline assignment: CDR1 MNHNY and CDR2 SVGAGI (reference sequence). The CDR3 consists of 14 residues. The CDR3, as DNA: TGTGCCAGCAGTCGGGGTCGGGGCAATCAGCCCCAGCATTTT. Amino acids: CASSRGRGNQPQHF.

DNA for the CDR3: TGTGCCAGCAGCTTAGGGCGGAATAGTGGCTATGGCTACACCTTC. This sequence encodes CASSLGRNSGYGYTF. This chain connects TRBV7-8 to TRBJ1-2, with D uncertain. Trimming left V 1 base short and J 4 bases short, with 13 bases between. From germline, CDR1 is SGHVS and CDR2 FQNEAQ. The CDR3 loop spans 15 amino acids.

The V call is TRBV29-1, the J call TRBJ2-1, with D possibly being TRBD1 (5 bases). Germline lookup yields CDR1 SQVTM and CDR2 ANQGSEA. This CDR3 has 12 residues. Trimming took off 4 bases at V and 4 bases at J, with 8 bases between the two ends. CDR3 nucleotides: TGCAGCGTTGGGCAGGGATACAATGAGCAGTTCTTC. Its protein is CSVGQGYNEQFF.

This clone was counted a single time. The junction does not match germline at one end; this may be a read error. The V gene is TRBV7-9, the J gene TRBJ1-6; D call uncertain. Germline loops: CDR1 SEHNR, CDR2 FQNEAQ (reference sequence). CDR3 size: 15 residues. The CDR3 reads CSSSLVEGDNSPLHF. For the CDR3, the DNA is TGTTCCAGCAGCTTAGTGGAGGGAGATAATTCACCCCTCCACTTT.

The chain links TRBV19 to TRBJ1-2, with D possibly being TRBD1 (6 bases). Germline V gene sequence: CDR1 LNHDA, CDR2 SQIVND (reference sequence). Between the trimmed V and J ends, which lost 6 bases and 6 bases, there was a span of 17 bases. The CDR3 has 14 amino acids. The CDR3: CASSPKGVGNGYTF. The CDR3 DNA sequence: TGTGCCAGTAGCCCCAAGGGGGTCGGGAATGGCTACACCTTC.

The rearrangement links TRBV4-3 to TRBJ1-2; maybe TRBD1 (5 bases). Germline V gives CDR1 LGHNA, CDR2 YSLEER. The CDR3 spans 13 residues. V lost 2 bases to trimming and J lost 4 bases, with 8 bases between them. CDR3 protein: CASSQTGGYGYTF. The CDR3 DNA reads TGCGCCAGCAGCCAAACGGGGGGCTATGGCTACACCTTC.

This sequence joins TRBV2 and TRBJ2-2; 10 positions match TRBD1. Germline V gene lookup returns CDR1 SNHLY and CDR2 FYNNEI. The trim removed 7 bases at V and 0 bases at J, leaving 8 bases unmatched. The CDR3 totals 17 residues. Here the CDR3 DNA reads TGTGCCAGCACCCCGGGACAGGGGCGCCCGAACACCGGGGAGCTGTTTTTT. Protein product: CASTPGQGRPNTGELFF.

The chain is built from TRBV4-3 and TRBJ2-2; D might be TRBD2 (6 bases). The CDR3 spans 17 residues. The V gene lost 0 bases and the J gene lost 2 bases, with 13 bases spanning the gap. Germline CDR1 LGHNA, CDR2 YSLEER. CDR3 residues: CASSQDRGSGNTGELFF. For the CDR3, the DNA is TGCGCCAGCAGCCAAGATCGGGGTAGCGGCAACACCGGGGAGCTGTTTTTT.

The chain joins TRBV5-6 to TRBJ1-1, with D possibly matching TRBD1 (5 bases). Germline assignment: CDR1 SGHDT and CDR2 YYEEEE. This CDR3 comprises 12 residues. V gave up 4 bases and J gave up 7 bases, with 11 bases separating them. This chain's CDR3 is CASSPTGGEAFF. CDR3 DNA sequence: TGTGCCAGCAGCCCTACAGGTGGTGAAGCTTTCTTT. The variable domain in full, completed from reference TRBV5-6 and TRBJ1-1, reads DAGVTQSPTHLIKTRGQQVTLRCSPKSGHDTVSWYQQALGQGPQFIFQYYEEEERQRGNFPDRFSGHQFPNYSSELNVNALLLGDSALYLCASSPTGGEAFFGQGTRLTVV.

This clone was found once. This rearrangement joins TRBV4-1 to TRBJ2-2; the D gene is possibly TRBD2 (7 bases). V lost 3 bases and J lost 7, with 24 bases in between. From germline, CDR1 is MGHRA and CDR2 YSYEKL. The CDR3 is made up of 18 amino acids. CDR3 residues: CASSHTGYSGLGGGELFF. The CDR3 coding sequence is TGCGCCAGCAGCCATACAGGGTATTCAGGACTAGGGGGCGGGGAGCTGTTTTTT.

This chain links TRBV2 with TRBJ2-7; 7 bases map to TRBD1. The J segment lost 2 bases and the V segment lost 3 bases, leaving 10 bases of the junction unmatched. From germline, CDR1 is SNHLY and CDR2 FYNNEI. The CDR3 extends over 16 amino acids. The CDR3 here is CASSESDRPITYEQYF. CDR3 sequence (DNA): TGTGCCAGCAGTGAGTCGGACAGGCCCATAACCTACGAGCAGTACTTC. The complete variable domain, with remaining parts taken from reference TRBV2 and TRBJ2-7, reads EPEVTQTPSHQVTQMGQEVILRCVPISNHLYFYWYRQILGQKVEFLVSFYNNEISEKSEIFDDQFSVERPDGSNFTLKIRSTKLEDSAMYFCASSESDRPITYEQYFGPGTRLTVT.

V gene TRBV6-5 combines with J gene TRBJ1-3; 8 positions agree with TRBD1. The V and J ends lost 1 base and 7 bases, in that order; junction bases with no gene match: 3. The CDR3 runs to 14 residues. Germline V gives CDR1 MNHEY, CDR2 SVGAGI. In DNA, the CDR3 is TGTGCCAGCAGTTACTACCAGGGGGCCAACACCATATATTTT. It is translated as CASSYYQGANTIYF.

This clone was observed a few times. CDR3 bases: TGTGCCAGCAGCTTCGCGGGACGGAAGAACACTGAAGCTTTCTTT. Protein sequence: CASSFAGRKNTEAFF. The chain is built from TRBV9 and TRBJ1-1; the D gene is possibly TRBD1 (5 bases). V was clipped by 4 bases and J by 1 base, with 14 bases between them. Germline CDR1 reads SGDLS; CDR2 reads YYNGEE. The CDR3 length is 15 residues.

This rearrangement joins TRBV30 to TRBJ2-1; 10 bases are shared with TRBD2. The ends lost 0 bases at V and 6 bases at J; junction bases unmatched: 8. Germline values: CDR1 GTSNPN, CDR2 SVGIG (reference sequence). The CDR3 has 16 amino acids. The CDR3 nucleotides read TGTGCCTGGAGTGTACCGGGTAGCGGGAGGCCCAATGAGCAGTTCTTC. Amino acid sequence: CAWSVPGSGRPNEQFF.

The rearrangement uses TRBV18 and TRBJ1-3; D is possibly TRBD1 (6 bases). The V end was cut by 5 bases, the J end by 2 bases, with 13 bases between. In germline, CDR1 is KGHSH, CDR2 LQKENI. CDR3 size: 15 residues. This CDR3 is CASSADSSPGNTIYF. Written as DNA, the CDR3 is TGTGCCAGCTCAGCGGACAGTTCCCCTGGAAACACCATATATTTT.

J is TRBJ1-5 and V is TRBV4-1, with TRBD1 matching 11 bases. The CDR3 length is 15 residues. Germline assignment: CDR1 MGHRA and CDR2 YSYEKL. With V trimmed by 4 bases and J by 9 bases, 8 bases remained unmatched. The chain's CDR3 is CASSLGTGGLGPQHF. CDR3 nucleotides: TGCGCCAGCAGCCTTGGGACAGGGGGGTTAGGGCCCCAGCATTTT.

The chain couples TRBV7-3 to TRBJ2-3; TRBD1 agrees at 9 bases. Germline assignment: CDR1 SGHTA and CDR2 FQGTGA. This CDR3 comprises 14 residues. Germline trimming cut 4 bases from V and 4 bases from J; bases unmatched to any gene: 3. The CDR3 DNA is TGTGCCAGCAGCTCGGGACAGGGTTCAGATACGCAGTATTTT. Its translation: CASSSGQGSDTQYF.